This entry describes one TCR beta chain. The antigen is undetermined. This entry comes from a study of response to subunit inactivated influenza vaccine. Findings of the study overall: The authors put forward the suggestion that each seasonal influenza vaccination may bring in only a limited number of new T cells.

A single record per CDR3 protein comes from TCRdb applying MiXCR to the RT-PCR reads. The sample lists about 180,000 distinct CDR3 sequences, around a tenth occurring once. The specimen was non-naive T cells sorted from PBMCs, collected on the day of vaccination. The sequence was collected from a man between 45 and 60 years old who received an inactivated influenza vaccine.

In DNA, the CDR3 is TGCGCCAGCAGCCAAGGGGGGGGGGCCTACAATGAGCAGTTCTTC. Amino acid sequence: CASSQGGGAYNEQFF. This chain joins TRBV4-1 and TRBJ2-1; 7 bases agree with TRBD2. J lost 2 bases, V lost 1 base, and 2 bases had no gene match. The CDR3 is made up of 15 amino acids. CDR1 is MGHRA and CDR2 is YSYEKL in the germline V gene.